This T cell receptor beta chain was captured in a study of CD8 T cells in Susac syndrome. Per the germline V gene, CDR1 is SGHTS and CDR2 is YDEGEE. This CDR3 contains 16 residues. J was trimmed by 7 bases and V by 3 bases; bases with no gene match: 14. With random hexamers, about 0.45 to 1 ug RNA was reverse transcribed. TCRdb reanalysed the immunoSEQ multiplex PCR reads using MiXCR and keeps one entry per CDR3 protein. Among nearly 25,000 distinct CDR3 sequences listed, just under 95% were seen once. This receptor was obtained from a human donor with Susac syndrome. The chain has TRBV5-8 and TRBJ2-7, with 9 bases fitting TRBD1. The sequencing sample was made of CD8+ T cells from PBMCs. The CDR3 region is CASSSPLPGQGYEQYF. The CDR3 DNA reads TGTGCCAGCAGCTCCCCACTCCCGGGACAGGGTTATGAGCAGTACTTC.